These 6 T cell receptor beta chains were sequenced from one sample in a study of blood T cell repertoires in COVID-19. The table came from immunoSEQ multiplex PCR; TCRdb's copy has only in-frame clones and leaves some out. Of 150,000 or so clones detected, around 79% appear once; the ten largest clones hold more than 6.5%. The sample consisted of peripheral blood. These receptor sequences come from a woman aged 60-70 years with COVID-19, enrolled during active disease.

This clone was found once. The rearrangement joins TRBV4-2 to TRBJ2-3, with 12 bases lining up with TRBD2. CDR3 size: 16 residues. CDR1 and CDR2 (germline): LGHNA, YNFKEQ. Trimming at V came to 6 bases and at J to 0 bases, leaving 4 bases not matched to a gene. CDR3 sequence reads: CASSASGGASTDTQYF. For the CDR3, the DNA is TGTGCCAGCAGTGCTAGCGGGGGGGCTAGCACAGATACGCAGTATTTT.

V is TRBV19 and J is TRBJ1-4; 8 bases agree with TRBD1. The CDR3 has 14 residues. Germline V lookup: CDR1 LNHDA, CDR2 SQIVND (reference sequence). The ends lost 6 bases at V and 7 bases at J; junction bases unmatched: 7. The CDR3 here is CASSRTGWGEKLFF. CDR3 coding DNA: TGTGCCAGTAGCAGGACAGGGTGGGGTGAAAAACTGTTTTTT.

The CDR3 DNA reads TGCGCCAGCAGCAAGGACACCGCCGGAGAGACCCAGTACTTC. This translates into CASSKDTAGETQYF. This chain connects TRBV5-1 to TRBJ2-5; D is possibly TRBD1 (5 bases). The germline CDR1 and CDR2 sequences are SGHRS and YFSETQ. V lost 4 bases to trimming and J lost 4 bases, with 14 bases between them. This CDR3 contains 14 residues.

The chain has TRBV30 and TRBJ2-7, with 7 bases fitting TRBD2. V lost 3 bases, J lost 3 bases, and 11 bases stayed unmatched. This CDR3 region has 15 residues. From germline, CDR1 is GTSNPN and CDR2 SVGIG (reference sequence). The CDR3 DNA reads TGTGCCTGGAGCCCAGGACTAGTAACTCACTACGAGCAGTACTTC. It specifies CAWSPGLVTHYEQYF.

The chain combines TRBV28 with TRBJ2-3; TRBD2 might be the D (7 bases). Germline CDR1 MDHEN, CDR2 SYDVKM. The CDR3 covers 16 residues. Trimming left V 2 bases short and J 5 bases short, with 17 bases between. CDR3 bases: TGTGCCAGCAGTTTACGGAGGGCGGGGGCGGTAGATACGCAGTATTTT. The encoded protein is CASSLRRAGAVDTQYF. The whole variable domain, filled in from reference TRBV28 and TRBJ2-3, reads DVKVTQSSRYLVKRTGEKVFLECVQDMDHENMFWYRQDPGLGLRLIYFSYDVKMKEKGDIPEGYSVSREKKERFSLILESASTNQTSMYLCASSLRRAGAVDTQYFGPGTRLTVL.

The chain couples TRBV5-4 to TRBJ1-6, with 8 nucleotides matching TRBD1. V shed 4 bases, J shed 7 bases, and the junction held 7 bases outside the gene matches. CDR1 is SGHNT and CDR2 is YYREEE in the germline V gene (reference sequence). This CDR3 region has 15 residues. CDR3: CASSARGLGNSPLHF. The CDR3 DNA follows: TGTGCCAGCAGCGCCAGGGGGCTCGGAAATTCACCCCTCCACTTT.